Included here is one T cell receptor (beta chain) sequence, with context. A quantity of about 0.45 to 1 ug RNA underwent reverse transcription using random hexamers. TCRdb called the immunoSEQ multiplex PCR reads again in MiXCR, with one record for every CDR3 protein. The sample has roughly 200,000 distinct CDR3 sequences; more than 85% are singletons. This CDR3 region has 15 residues. From germline, CDR1 is SQVTM and CDR2 ANQGSEA. The V gene lost 3 bases and the J gene lost 3 bases, with 17 bases spanning the gap. These data originate in a study of CD8 T cells in Susac syndrome. Sequencing of TCR beta drew on CD8+ and CD4+ T cells from blood. The multiple sclerosis controls consisted of treatment-naive patients with relapsing-remitting disease, either stable or active. Through negative isolation, CD4+ and CD8+ T cells were obtained, while TEMRA cells were enriched using FACS.

The specimen was CD4+ T cells from PBMCs. The receptor was isolated from a human donor with multiple sclerosis. The rearrangement links TRBV29-1 to TRBJ1-2; a possible D gene is TRBD1 (6 bases). This CDR3 is CSVETMGGAYYGYTF. CDR3 sequence (DNA): TGCAGCGTTGAGACTATGGGGGGCGCTTACTATGGCTACACCTTC.